Shown below are 16 T cell receptor beta chains from a single sample sequenced in a study of response to subunit inactivated influenza vaccine. TCRdb used MiXCR to reprocess the RT-PCR reads, holding one entry per CDR3 protein. The data hold approximately 500,000 distinct CDR3 sequences, with less than 15% observed a single time. Specimen: PBMCs from blood, collected about 12 days after vaccination. The receptors originated from a man in his forties or fifties who received an inactivated influenza vaccine.

The V call is TRBV6-1, the J call TRBJ2-7; 10 bases align to TRBD2. V gave up 10 bases and J gave up 6 bases; unmatched junction bases: 9. This CDR3 region has 13 residues. Germline V gene sequence: CDR1 MNHNS, CDR2 SASEGT. CDR3 sequence: CATILAGDGEQYF. DNA of the CDR3: TGTGCCACCATTCTAGCGGGGGACGGCGAGCAGTACTTC.

This clonotype was counted between two and nine times. At one of its ends the junction is not consistent with the germline gene, which may arise from a read error. The chain has TRBV19 and TRBJ1-1; D uncertain. The CDR3 runs 10 residues. Germline V CDR1 and CDR2: LNHDA, SQIVND (reference sequence). The DNA for the CDR3 is TGTGCCAGTAGTAACAATGAAGCTTTCTTT. Translating it yields CASSNNEAFF.

The gene calls are TRBV5-1 and TRBJ2-1; 8 nucleotides align to TRBD2. Germline V lookup: CDR1 SGHRS, CDR2 YFSETQ. The trim removed 0 bases at V and 6 bases at J, leaving 5 bases unmatched. The CDR3 is made up of 15 amino acids. DNA for the CDR3: TGCGCCAGCAGCTTGGATGCGGGGGGATTCAATGAGCAGTTCTTC. This sequence encodes CASSLDAGGFNEQFF.

This clonotype came up many times. The V gene is TRBV12-3 or TRBV12-4, the J gene TRBJ1-2; no definite D call. V shed 3 bases and J shed 2 bases, with 16 bases lying between them. The CDR3 totals 16 residues. CDR3 DNA: TGTGCCAGCAGTTTGGGCTCGGGCCCCGAAAACTATGGCTACACCTTC. It specifies CASSLGSGPENYGYTF.

The rearrangement joins TRBV15 to TRBJ1-2; D is possibly TRBD1 (5 bases). The CDR3 extends over 14 amino acids. Trimming stripped 0 bases from V and 7 bases from J, with 12 bases between. The germline V gene encodes CDR1 LNHNV and CDR2 YYDKDF (reference sequence). In DNA form, the CDR3 reads TGTGCCACCAGCAGAGATGGGGCAGGCACTGGCTACACCTTC. Amino acids: CATSRDGAGTGYTF.

The chain joins TRBV6-5 to TRBJ2-7, with D perhaps being TRBD1 or TRBD2 (5 bases each). This CDR3 is 17 amino acids long. CDR1 and CDR2 (germline): MNHEY, SVGAGI. Trimming removed 3 bases from V and 4 bases from J, with 22 bases in between. The CDR3 nucleotides are TGTGCCAGCAGTTATAATCCGAGGGGCCCGCGCGGATACGAGCAGTACTTC. This codes for CASSYNPRGPRGYEQYF.

This clonotype was detected only a few times. The genes are TRBV28 and TRBJ2-7; TRBD1 agrees at 7 bases. Trimming removed 2 bases from V and 2 bases from J; junction bases left unmatched: 6. The CDR3 sequence is 15 residues long. Germline V CDR1 and CDR2: MDHEN, SYDVKM. In DNA, the CDR3 is TGTGCCAGCAGTTTAGAAGGACAGGCAGCCTACGAGCAGTACTTC. Translated, it gives CASSLEGQAAYEQYF.

This clonotype was seen just once. The chain links TRBV7-6 to TRBJ2-2; D possibly matches TRBD1 or TRBD2 (5 bases each). CDR1 is SGHVS, CDR2 FNYEAQ, per germline. This CDR3 has 15 amino acids. V dropped 6 bases and J dropped 4 bases, with 15 bases sitting between them. The CDR3 is CASSLRPGSTGELFF. CDR3 sequence (DNA): TGTGCCAGCAGTCTACGACCAGGGAGCACCGGGGAGCTGTTTTTT.

A few counts support this clonotype. The chain is built from TRBV11-2 and TRBJ1-4; D gene uncertain. Per germline, CDR1 SGHAT and CDR2 FQNNGV. V was shortened by 2 bases and J by 7 bases, with 11 bases between the two germline ends. The CDR3 has 14 amino acids. CDR3 residues: CASSLNRVGEKLFF. The CDR3 DNA is TGTGCCAGCAGCTTAAATCGGGTCGGTGAAAAACTGTTTTTT.

The chain has TRBV12-3 or TRBV12-4 and TRBJ2-5; 7 bases map to TRBD2. The CDR3 consists of 15 residues. V lost 6 bases to trimming and J lost 2 bases; unmatched junction nucleotides: 9. The CDR3 sequence: CASSGLDGGQETQYF. CDR3 bases: TGTGCCAGCAGCGGACTAGACGGTGGACAAGAGACCCAGTACTTC.

This clonotype was seen only a few times. The CDR3 region is CASSLGQGAGGNTIYF. Written as DNA, the CDR3 is TGTGCCAGCAGCTTGGGGCAGGGGGCCGGCGGAAACACCATATATTTT. The rearrangement links TRBV11-2 to TRBJ1-3; 8 bases match TRBD1. Germline assignment: CDR1 SGHAT and CDR2 FQNNGV. Trimming cost V 3 bases and J 4 bases; bases outside gene matches: 8. CDR3 size: 16 residues.

This clonotype was recorded a few times. The chain has TRBV28 and TRBJ2-1, with D tentatively TRBD2 (5 bases). Germline V lookup: CDR1 MDHEN, CDR2 SYDVKM. The CDR3 totals 13 residues. Deletions cut 3 bases from V and 9 bases from J, with 12 bases between. CDR3 sequence (DNA): TGTGCCAGCAGTTTCTCCGAGGGCGGTGAGCAGTTCTTC. Protein sequence: CASSFSEGGEQFF.

This chain joins TRBV6-2 or TRBV6-3 and TRBJ1-1, with 8 bases identical to TRBD1. J gave up 4 bases and V 0 bases, and 7 bases lay outside the gene matches. Germline V gene data show CDR1 as MNHEY and CDR2 as SVGEGT. The CDR3 is 16 amino acids. The CDR3 bases are TGTGCCAGCAGTTACTCCCGGACAGGGCCGAGCACTGAAGCTTTCTTT. Translating gives CASSYSRTGPSTEAFF.

In its sample, this clonotype was seen many times. This chain links TRBV7-2 with TRBJ1-5, with 8 bases aligning to TRBD1. The CDR3 runs 16 residues. Trimming cost V 2 bases and J 0 bases; bases outside gene matches: 3. Germline assignment: CDR1 SGHTA and CDR2 FQGNSA. The CDR3 bases are TGTGCCAGCAGCTTACGGGGGACAGGTAGCAATCAGCCCCAGCATTTT. It encodes CASSLRGTGSNQPQHF.

A few counts support this clonotype. The V gene is TRBV20-1, the J gene TRBJ1-2; D may be TRBD1 (5 bases). Per the germline V gene, CDR1 is DFQATT and CDR2 is SNEGSKA (reference sequence). This CDR3 comprises 12 residues. The V and J ends lost 5 bases and 0 bases respectively, with 7 bases between them. The CDR3 sequence: CSAGQTNYGYTF. CDR3 sequence (DNA): TGCAGTGCTGGACAAACTAACTATGGCTACACCTTC.

This clonotype was detected a few times. The chain is built from TRBV20-1 and TRBJ2-3, with 9 positions matching TRBD2. This CDR3 comprises 15 residues. The V gene's germline CDR1 is DFQATT and CDR2 SNEGSKA (reference sequence). With 6 bases clipped from V and 1 base from J, the junction kept 8 bases outside the gene matches. Here the CDR3 DNA reads TGCAGTGCCCCTGAGTTAGCGGGAGGCACAGATACGCAGTATTTT. Its protein product is CSAPELAGGTDTQYF.